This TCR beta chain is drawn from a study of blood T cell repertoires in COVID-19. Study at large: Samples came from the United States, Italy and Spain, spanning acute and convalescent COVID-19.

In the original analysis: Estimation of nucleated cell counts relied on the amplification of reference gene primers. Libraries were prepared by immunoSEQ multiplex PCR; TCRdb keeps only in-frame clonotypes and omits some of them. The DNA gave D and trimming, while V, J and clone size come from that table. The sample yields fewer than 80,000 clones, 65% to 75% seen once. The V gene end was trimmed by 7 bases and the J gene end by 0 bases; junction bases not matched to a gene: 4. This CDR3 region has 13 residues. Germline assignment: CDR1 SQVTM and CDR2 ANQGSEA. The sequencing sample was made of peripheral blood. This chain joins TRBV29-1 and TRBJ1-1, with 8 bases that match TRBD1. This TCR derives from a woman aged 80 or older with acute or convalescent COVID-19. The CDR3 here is CSAGQGMNTEAFF. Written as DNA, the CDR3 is TGCAGCGCCGGACAGGGAATGAACACTGAAGCTTTCTTT.